This T cell receptor (beta chain) was sequenced for a study of blood T cell repertoires in COVID-19. Study as a whole: Acute-phase and convalescent COVID-19 samples originated in the United States, Italy and Spain. Sources were T cells, B-cell-depleted T cells, or PBMCs; the material itself was cDNA or gDNA.

Authors' processing steps: Counts of nucleated cells, estimated from reference gene primer amplification, were obtained. Measured with immunoSEQ multiplex PCR; TCRdb has only the in-frame clones, and not every one. V and J calls and clone size are copied from that table; D and trimming were computed from the DNA. The data show about 100,000 clones, just under 85% seen once. Per germline, CDR1 KGHSH and CDR2 LQKENI. This CDR3 region has 13 residues. Trimming shortened V by 3 bases and J by 6 bases, and 9 bases separated the two germline ends. The TCR comes from a man aged 35 to 55 with active or convalescent COVID-19. The chain has TRBV18 and TRBJ1-5, with D possibly TRBD1 on 5 matching bases. The sequenced sample was peripheral blood. DNA of the CDR3: TGTGCCAGCTCACCGGACACCTCTCAGCCCCAGCATTTT. Translated, it gives CASSPDTSQPQHF. Full variable domain (missing parts from reference TRBV18 and TRBJ1-5): NAGVMQNPRHLVRRRGQEARLRCSPMKGHSHVYWYRQLPEEGLKFMVYLQKENIIDESGMPKERFSAEFPKEGPSILRIQQVVRGDSAAYFCASSPDTSQPQHFGDGTRLSIL.